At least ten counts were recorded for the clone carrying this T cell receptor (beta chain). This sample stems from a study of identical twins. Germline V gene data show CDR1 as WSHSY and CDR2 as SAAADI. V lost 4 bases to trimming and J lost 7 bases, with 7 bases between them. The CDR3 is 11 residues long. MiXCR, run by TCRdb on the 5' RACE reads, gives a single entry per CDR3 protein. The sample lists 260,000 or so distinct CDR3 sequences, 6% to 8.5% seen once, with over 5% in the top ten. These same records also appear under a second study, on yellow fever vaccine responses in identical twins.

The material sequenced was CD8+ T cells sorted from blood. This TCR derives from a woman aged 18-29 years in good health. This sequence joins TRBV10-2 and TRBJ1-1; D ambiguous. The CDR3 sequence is CASSGGGEAFF. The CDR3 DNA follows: TGCGCCAGCAGTGGTGGAGGTGAAGCTTTCTTT.